This TCR beta chain was obtained from a study of neoadjuvant anti-PD-1 for oral cavity cancer. Time point indicated: after neoadjuvant nivolumab, at surgical resection. These oral cavity squamous cell carcinomas were HPV-negative and locally advanced. The V end lost 4 bases, the J end lost 3 bases, and 13 bases lay between the germline ends. The CDR3 extends over 15 amino acids. CDR1 and CDR2 from the germline V gene are SNHLY and FYNNEI. Using immunoSEQ multiplex PCR, the repertoire was profiled, and TCRdb retains in-frame clones only, with some absent. The data contain tens of thousands of clones, 26% of them seen just once; the ten biggest clones take up around 16%.

The TCR was taken from a person between 35 and 79 years old with oral cavity squamous cell carcinoma. V and J are TRBV2 and TRBJ1-5; no clear D. The source material was tumor tissue, sampled after nivolumab (anti-PD-1) treatment. The CDR3 sequence is CASSADGPDNQPQHF. CDR3 nucleotide sequence: TGTGCCAGCAGTGCGGATGGGCCGGACAATCAGCCCCAGCATTTT.